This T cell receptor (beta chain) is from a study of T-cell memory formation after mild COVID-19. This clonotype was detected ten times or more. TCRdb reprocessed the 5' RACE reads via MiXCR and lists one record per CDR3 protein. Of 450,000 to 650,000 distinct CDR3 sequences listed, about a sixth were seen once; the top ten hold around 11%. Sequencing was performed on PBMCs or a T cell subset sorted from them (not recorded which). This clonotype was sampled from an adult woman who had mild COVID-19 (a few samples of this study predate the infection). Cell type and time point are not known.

In DNA form, the CDR3 reads TGCGCCAGCAGTCCGCCTGGGGAGGGCCTCCATAGCACAGATACGCAGTATTTT. Protein: CASSPPGEGLHSTDTQYF. This chain connects TRBV23-1 to TRBJ2-3, with 7 bases aligning to TRBD2. TRBV23-1 is marked as an open reading frame, function uncertain. This CDR3 is 18 amino acids long. The ends lost 4 bases at V and 0 bases at J; junction bases unmatched: 13.